Shown below are 16 T cell receptor beta chains from a single sample sequenced in a study of CD8 T cells in Susac syndrome. The RNA, about 0.45 to 1 ug, was put through reverse transcription using random hexamers. TCRdb re-analysed the immunoSEQ multiplex PCR reads in MiXCR, keeping a single row per CDR3 protein. The sample consists of some 99,000 distinct CDR3 sequences, less than 97% of them appearing once. Sequencing used CD4+ T cells from PBMCs. The origin of the receptors is a human donor in good health.

The chain combines TRBV3-1 with TRBJ1-4; 10 bases fit TRBD1. With V trimmed by 1 base and J by 10 bases, 0 bases remained unmatched. This CDR3 comprises 13 residues. CDR1 and CDR2 from the germline V gene are LGHDT and YNNKEL (reference sequence). In DNA form, the CDR3 reads TGTGCCAGCAGCCAAGGGACAGGGGGAAAACTGTTTTTT. Amino acids: CASSQGTGGKLFF.

V and J are TRBV12-3 or TRBV12-4 and TRBJ1-4; D is uncertain. Trimming removed 6 bases at V and 5 bases at J, with 10 bases between. The CDR3 has 13 residues. The CDR3, as DNA: TGTGCCAGCAGCTTTCGGGGAAATGAAAAACTGTTTTTT. It translates to CASSFRGNEKLFF.

The chain links TRBV5-6 to TRBJ2-6, with no clear D. The V end was cut by 0 bases, the J end by 0 bases, with 4 bases between. The CDR3 contains 15 residues. In germline, CDR1 is SGHDT, CDR2 YYEEEE. CDR3 bases: TGTGCCAGCAGCTTGGGGTACTCTGGGGCCAACGTCCTGACTTTC. This encodes CASSLGYSGANVLTF.

The chain employs TRBV27 and TRBJ2-7; D unresolved. Germline V gene lookup returns CDR1 MNHEY and CDR2 SMNVEV (reference sequence). V lost 5 bases to trimming and J lost 1 base, with 12 bases between them. This CDR3 has 14 residues. CDR3 in DNA: TGTGCCAGCAGTCCCAGCGCCGTATCCTACGAGCAGTACTTC. This translates into CASSPSAVSYEQYF.

The chain carries TRBV6-6 and TRBJ1-2; 7 nucleotides align to TRBD1. Germline CDR1 reads MNHNY; CDR2 reads SVGAGI (reference sequence). V lost 0 bases and J lost 3; bases outside the gene matches: 7. The CDR3 runs to 16 residues. DNA of the CDR3: TGTGCCAGCAGTTACTCCCGTACAGGGGATGACTATGGCTACACCTTC. Translation gives CASSYSRTGDDYGYTF.

The chain combines TRBV7-2 with TRBJ1-2, with D maybe TRBD1 (5 bases). Deletions cut 0 bases from V and 8 bases from J, with 19 bases between. The CDR3 totals 16 residues. The germline CDR1 and CDR2 sequences are SGHTA and FQGNSA. In DNA, the CDR3 is TGTGCCAGCAGCTTAGCGCCCAGGGAGGAAGCCGAAGGCTACACCTTC. Its protein is CASSLAPREEAEGYTF. The whole variable domain, filled in from reference TRBV7-2 and TRBJ1-2, reads GAGVSQSPSNKVTEKGKDVELRCDPISGHTALYWYRQSLGQGLEFLIYFQGNSAPDKSGLPSDRFSAERTGGSVSTLTIQRTQQEDSAVYLCASSLAPREEAEGYTFGSGTRLTVV.

The CDR3 coding sequence is TGTGCCAGCAGCTTTCCGACAGGGGTCCAGTACTTC. It is translated as CASSFPTGVQYF. The J gene is TRBJ2-5, the V gene TRBV7-9; TRBD1 agrees at 8 bases. The CDR3 extends over 12 amino acids. Per the germline V gene, CDR1 is SEHNR and CDR2 is FQNEAQ (reference sequence). V was clipped by 3 bases and J by 10 bases; unmatched bases: 4.

This clonotype appeared a single time. This sequence joins TRBV7-9 and TRBJ1-1, with D maybe TRBD1 (5 bases). Germline CDR1 and CDR2: SEHNR and FQNEAQ (reference sequence). Trimming removed 0 bases from V and 0 bases from J, with 17 bases in between. This CDR3 spans 18 amino acids. Here the CDR3 DNA reads TGTGCCAGCAGCTTAGCGGGGGGGGAAGCTTACATGAACACTGAAGCTTTCTTT. Translating it yields CASSLAGGEAYMNTEAFF.

J is TRBJ1-1 and V is TRBV20-1; the D gene is possibly TRBD1 (6 bases). Germline CDR1 DFQATT, CDR2 SNEGSKA (reference sequence). This CDR3 is 14 amino acids long. The ends were cut back, 3 bases at V and 11 bases at J, with 22 bases in the middle. The CDR3 protein is CSAREDSQRGEAFF. CDR3 DNA sequence: TGCAGTGCTAGGGAGGACAGTCAGAGGGGCGAGGCTTTCTTT.

The rearrangement uses TRBV7-2 and TRBJ2-7; TRBD2 might be the D (5 bases). Germline lookup yields CDR1 SGHTA and CDR2 FQGNSA. V lost 6 bases to trimming and J lost 3 bases, with 9 bases between them. There are 12 residues in the CDR3. The CDR3 DNA reads TGTGCCAGCAGTCCCACTAGCTACGAGCAGTACTTC. Translating gives CASSPTSYEQYF.

The rearrangement joins TRBV18 to TRBJ1-1; 8 bases agree with TRBD1. Germline V gives CDR1 KGHSH, CDR2 LQKENI. The CDR3 is 15 amino acids. The trim removed 3 bases at V and 5 bases at J, leaving 8 bases unmatched. In DNA, the CDR3 is TGTGCCAGCTCACCCCCAGACAGGGGAGGAACTGAAGCTTTCTTT. Amino acid sequence: CASSPPDRGGTEAFF.

The chain joins TRBV29-1 to TRBJ2-5; 13 bases are shared with TRBD2. CDR1 SQVTM and CDR2 ANQGSEA come from the germline V gene. Unmatched junction bases numbered 2, after V lost 6 bases and J lost 1 base. This CDR3 spans 14 amino acids. CDR3 sequence (DNA): TGCAGCGTGGGGACTAGCGGGACCCAAGAGACCCAGTACTTC. It yields the protein CSVGTSGTQETQYF.

The V gene is TRBV28, the J gene TRBJ2-5, with a weak D call TRBD2 (5 bases). Germline V gene lookup returns CDR1 MDHEN and CDR2 SYDVKM. The CDR3 extends over 14 amino acids. Trimming removed 2 bases at V and 5 bases at J, with 12 bases between. The CDR3 loop reads CASSLRPREETQYF. The CDR3 region has the DNA TGTGCCAGCAGTTTACGACCAAGGGAGGAGACCCAGTACTTC.

This clonotype has just one count. This chain links TRBV28 with TRBJ2-5, with D tentatively TRBD2 (6 bases). CDR1 MDHEN and CDR2 SYDVKM come from the germline V gene. This CDR3 has 14 amino acids. Trimming took 6 bases from V and 3 from J, leaving 14 bases between them. CDR3 bases: TGTGCCAGCAGGCATACCGGGGGAAAAGAGACCCAGTACTTC. Protein: CASRHTGGKETQYF.

CDR3 sequence: CASSPEQGRYEQYF. CDR3 bases: TGCGCCAGCAGCCCGGAACAGGGCCGCTACGAGCAGTACTTC. The rearrangement uses TRBV5-1 and TRBJ2-7; D might be TRBD1 (6 bases). Trimming took off 4 bases at V and 3 bases at J, with 14 bases between the two ends. There are 14 residues in the CDR3. Germline loops: CDR1 SGHRS, CDR2 YFSETQ.

Here the CDR3 DNA reads TGTGCCAGCAGTGAAAGGCGTCGGGGATCGAACACCGGGGAGCTGTTTTTT. Amino acids: CASSERRRGSNTGELFF. The V call is TRBV2, the J call TRBJ2-2; D perhaps matches TRBD2 (5 bases). CDR1 is SNHLY and CDR2 is FYNNEI in the germline V gene. V was shortened by 2 bases and J by 0 bases, with 13 bases between the two germline ends. CDR3 length equals 17 residues.